A single sample is the source of the 28 T cell receptor beta chains below, sequenced in a study of CD8+ T cells in alopecia areata. RNA was isolated and reverse transcribed to cDNA, the sequencing template. Here immunoSEQ multiplex PCR was the method, and the copy in TCRdb shows in-frame clones only, minus some. The sample includes over 7,000 clones, about two thirds of them seen just once. Alopecia areata patients provided lesional scalp punch biopsies and peripheral blood, both collected for the study. Sample: skin, taken at week 0. The receptors were gathered from a human donor with alopecia areata.

The chain employs TRBV5-1 and TRBJ2-3; D may be TRBD1 (6 bases). Germline CDR1 is SGHRS and CDR2 is YFSETQ. The CDR3 loop spans 14 amino acids. V was pared by 4 bases and J by 1 base, with 10 bases between. CDR3 sequence reads: CASSEPGGTDTQYF. CDR3 nucleotides: TGCGCCAGCAGCGAGCCAGGGGGCACAGATACGCAGTATTTT. Looking up the rest from reference TRBV5-1 and TRBJ2-3 gives the full variable domain: KAGVTQTPRYLIKTRGQQVTLSCSPISGHRSVSWYQQTPGQGLQFLFEYFSETQRNKGNFPGRFSGRQFSNSRSEMNVSTLELGDSALYLCASSEPGGTDTQYFGPGTRLTVL.

The V call is TRBV6-1, the J call TRBJ2-1; TRBD1 matches at 11 bases. CDR1 and CDR2 from the germline V gene are MNHNS and SASEGT. The CDR3 is 15 residues long. Trimming removed 5 bases from V and 2 bases from J; junction bases left unmatched: 2. In nucleotides, the CDR3 is TGTGCCAGCAGTAGGGACAGGGGGACCTACAATGAGCAGTTCTTC. Protein: CASSRDRGTYNEQFF.

This clone was observed a few times. The chain joins TRBV11-3 to TRBJ2-5; the D is unclear. Trimming removed 2 bases from V and 1 base from J, with 8 bases in between. Germline V lookup: CDR1 SGHNT, CDR2 YENEEA. The CDR3 consists of 14 residues. Here the CDR3 DNA reads TGTGCCAGCAGCTTAATTGGCCTCCAAGAGACCCAGTACTTC. Its protein product is CASSLIGLQETQYF.

The V and J genes are TRBV4-1 and TRBJ1-1; tentatively, D is TRBD1 (6 bases). Trimming stripped 3 bases from V and 6 bases from J, with 20 bases between. CDR1 and CDR2 (germline): MGHRA, YSYEKL. CDR3 size: 16 residues. The CDR3 DNA reads TGCGCCAGCAGCCATGCAACAGGGCTTGGTCTTCCTGAAGCTTTCTTT. It codes for CASSHATGLGLPEAFF.

A remark on this clone: The same CDR3 arises from other DNA sequences in this sample as well. The chain has TRBV7-6 and TRBJ2-3; 9 bases line up with TRBD2. Trimming removed 2 bases from V and 6 bases from J; junction bases left unmatched: 6. Germline V gives CDR1 SGHVS, CDR2 FNYEAQ. CDR3 length: 15 amino acids. DNA for the CDR3: TGTGCCAGCAGCTTATTTAGCGGGAGCGGGGATACGCAGTATTTT. Encoded protein: CASSLFSGSGDTQYF.

The chain recombines TRBV7-2 with TRBJ2-3; D not resolved. Trimming shortened V by 1 base and J by 4 bases, and 9 bases separated the two germline ends. CDR1 SGHTA and CDR2 FQGNSA come from the germline V gene. The CDR3 extends over 14 amino acids. The CDR3 loop reads CASSLGSPPDTQYF. The DNA of the CDR3 is TGTGCCAGCAGCTTAGGTTCCCCTCCAGATACGCAGTATTTT.

The V and J genes are TRBV23-1 and TRBJ2-3, with no clear D. TRBV23-1 is given ORF status, its function remaining uncertain. The V gene lost 2 bases and the J gene lost 5 bases, with 20 bases spanning the gap. This CDR3 contains 17 residues. CDR3 DNA: TGCGCCAGCAGTCAAGATGTCCGGTATAGGGTGAAAGATACGCAGTATTTT. Its translation: CASSQDVRYRVKDTQYF.

The chain uses TRBV7-2 and TRBJ1-2; 8 positions match TRBD1. The germline V gene has CDR1 SGHTA and CDR2 FQGNSA. V lost 4 bases and J lost 2; bases outside the gene matches: 9. The CDR3 contains 16 residues. CDR3 residues: CASSSFPGQANYGYTF. The CDR3 nucleotides are TGTGCCAGCAGCTCGTTTCCGGGACAGGCCAACTATGGCTACACCTTC.

The chain joins TRBV5-1 to TRBJ1-2; no reliable D call. The CDR3 loop spans 14 amino acids. The germline V gene has CDR1 SGHRS and CDR2 YFSETQ. Trimming shortened V by 1 base and J by 2 bases, and 9 bases separated the two germline ends. The CDR3 nucleotides are TGCGCCAGCAGCTTGTCCCAACGGAACTATGGCTACACCTTC. Its protein is CASSLSQRNYGYTF.

The chain recombines TRBV5-6 with TRBJ1-2; D unresolved. Trimming removed 2 bases at V and 4 bases at J, with 15 bases between. The CDR3 is 15 residues long. Germline V gives CDR1 SGHDT, CDR2 YYEEEE. The CDR3 region is CASSFSDTVIYGYTF. CDR3 DNA: TGTGCCAGCAGCTTTAGTGACACTGTAATCTATGGCTACACCTTC.

Notes on this clone: Germline is not matched at one junction end, which may reflect a read error. This rearrangement joins TRBV10-3 to TRBJ2-1; 8 nucleotides match TRBD1. Germline CDR1 reads ENHRY; CDR2 reads SYGVKD. The CDR3 is made up of 14 amino acids. As DNA, the CDR3 is TGTGCCAGCAGTTCATGGGACAGGTACAATGAGCAGTTCTTC. Its protein product is CASSSWDRYNEQFF.

The chain recombines TRBV4-2 with TRBJ2-7; D might be TRBD2 (5 bases). Germline V gives CDR1 LGHNA, CDR2 YNFKEQ. The V and J ends lost 4 bases and 3 bases respectively, with 13 bases between them. This CDR3 contains 14 residues. The CDR3 reads CASSPRTAVYEQYF. DNA for the CDR3: TGTGCCAGCAGCCCCCGGACTGCCGTCTACGAGCAGTACTTC.

The chain couples TRBV5-1 to TRBJ1-2; D call uncertain. This CDR3 contains 13 residues. Germline assignment: CDR1 SGHRS and CDR2 YFSETQ. V was pared by 2 bases and J by 3 bases, with 8 bases between. CDR3 region: CASSFAPDYGYTF. Here the CDR3 DNA reads TGCGCCAGCAGCTTCGCCCCAGACTATGGCTACACCTTC.

The gene calls are TRBV11-2 and TRBJ2-3; 11 bases map to TRBD1. This CDR3 is 14 amino acids long. V trimming: 5 bases; J trimming: 5 bases; junction bases outside the gene matches: 3. In germline, CDR1 is SGHAT, CDR2 FQNNGV. In DNA, the CDR3 is TGTGCCAGCAGCCAGGGACAGGGGGAAGATACGCAGTATTTT. This codes for CASSQGQGEDTQYF.

This chain connects TRBV19 to TRBJ1-5; a weak D match, TRBD1 (6 bases). Germline CDR1 is LNHDA and CDR2 is SQIVND (reference sequence). The CDR3 sequence is 17 residues long. Trimming took off 1 base at V and 5 bases at J, with 18 bases between the two ends. The CDR3 sequence is CASSIAAAQGRYQPQHF. For the CDR3, the DNA is TGTGCCAGTAGTATAGCCGCAGCTCAGGGGAGGTATCAGCCCCAGCATTTT.

The J gene is TRBJ2-7, the V gene TRBV7-9; 12 bases line up with TRBD2. The CDR3 is 16 residues long. CDR1 is SEHNR and CDR2 is FQNEAQ in the germline V gene (reference sequence). V lost 3 bases to trimming and J lost 6 bases; unmatched junction nucleotides: 9. The CDR3 coding sequence is TGTGCCAGCAGCTTGGGACTAGCGGGCCCCTATTCCGAGCAGTACTTC. This encodes CASSLGLAGPYSEQYF.

In its sample, this clone was seen a few times. The chain employs TRBV6-6 and TRBJ1-3; tentative D call: TRBD1 (6 bases). Germline CDR1 reads MNHNY; CDR2 reads SVGAGI (reference sequence). CDR3 length: 14 residues. V lost 6 bases to trimming and J lost 4 bases, with 13 bases between them. In nucleotides, the CDR3 is TGTGCCAGCAGGTCCGACAGGTTCGGAAACACCATATATTTT. It yields the protein CASRSDRFGNTIYF.

This clone came up a few times. The V call is TRBV7-9, the J call TRBJ1-1; D may be TRBD1 (6 bases). Looked up from germline, CDR1 is SEHNR and CDR2 is FQNEAQ (reference sequence). V lost 3 bases to trimming and J lost 4 bases, with 12 bases between them. The CDR3 length is 14 residues. CDR3 bases: TGTGCCAGCAGCTTTCGGGGGCAAGGCACTGAAGCTTTCTTT. It yields the protein CASSFRGQGTEAFF.

This chain connects TRBV4-2 to TRBJ1-2; no definite D call. Trimming left V 0 bases short and J 5 bases short, with 7 bases between. The CDR3 is 13 residues long. CDR1 is LGHNA and CDR2 is YNFKEQ in the germline V gene. The CDR3 coding sequence is TGTGCCAGCAGCCAAGACGCGGATTATGGCTACACCTTC. Protein sequence: CASSQDADYGYTF.

This clone has just a few counts. This chain connects TRBV4-1 to TRBJ2-7; 9 nucleotides match TRBD2. The CDR3 runs to 15 residues. CDR1 is MGHRA, CDR2 YSYEKL, per germline. The V segment lost 1 base and the J segment 7 bases; nucleotides outside the gene matches: 8. The CDR3 spells CASSQAPAGGREQYF. For the CDR3, the DNA is TGCGCCAGCAGCCAAGCTCCGGCGGGAGGGAGGGAGCAGTACTTC.

This sequence joins TRBV28 and TRBJ2-7; tentatively, D is TRBD2 (5 bases). With 5 bases removed from V and 1 base from J, the gap between germline ends came to 12 bases. CDR1 and CDR2 (germline): MDHEN, SYDVKM. The CDR3 consists of 14 residues. The CDR3 is CASSPTRTSYEQYF. The CDR3 nucleotides read TGTGCCAGCAGTCCAACCCGGACTTCCTACGAGCAGTACTTC.

The chain carries TRBV5-1 and TRBJ1-6, with D perhaps matching TRBD1 (6 bases). Germline CDR1 SGHRS, CDR2 YFSETQ. The V end was cut by 3 bases, the J end by 4 bases, with 11 bases between. This CDR3 spans 15 amino acids. The CDR3 sequence is CASSWSGTYNSPLHF. CDR3 in DNA: TGCGCCAGCAGCTGGTCCGGGACATATAATTCACCCCTCCACTTT.

The chain is built from TRBV5-1 and TRBJ2-1, with 8 bases lining up with TRBD1. CDR1 is SGHRS and CDR2 is YFSETQ in the germline V gene. V trimming: 4 bases; J trimming: 4 bases; junction bases outside the gene matches: 10. The CDR3 sequence is 16 residues long. The CDR3 DNA reads as TGCGCCAGCAGCGATACCGGACAGGGTGGGTACAATGAGCAGTTCTTC. Protein sequence: CASSDTGQGGYNEQFF.

This clone showed up just once. The rearrangement joins TRBV19 to TRBJ1-1; the D is unclear. V was pared by 10 bases and J by 4 bases, with 10 bases between. Germline V gene lookup returns CDR1 LNHDA and CDR2 SQIVND (reference sequence). The CDR3 runs 11 residues. The CDR3 spells CATRTRTEAFF. Written as DNA, the CDR3 is TGTGCCACCCGAACGCGCACTGAAGCTTTCTTT.

The gene calls are TRBV7-2 and TRBJ2-7, with a tentative D call TRBD2 (7 bases). CDR1 SGHTA and CDR2 FQGNSA come from the germline V gene. The CDR3 totals 14 residues. V was shortened by 5 bases and J by 3 bases, with 14 bases between the two germline ends. CDR3: CASSQGGESYEQYF. CDR3 DNA sequence: TGTGCCAGCAGCCAAGGGGGGGAGAGCTACGAGCAGTACTTC.

J is TRBJ2-1 and V is TRBV5-1; D gene uncertain. The V gene's germline CDR1 is SGHRS and CDR2 YFSETQ. The CDR3 is made up of 14 amino acids. The ends were cut back, 4 bases at V and 2 bases at J, with 10 bases in the middle. The CDR3 is CASSVGPPYNEQFF. The CDR3, as DNA: TGCGCCAGCAGCGTGGGTCCCCCCTACAATGAGCAGTTCTTC. Full variable domain (outside the CDR3, taken from reference TRBV5-1 and TRBJ2-1): KAGVTQTPRYLIKTRGQQVTLSCSPISGHRSVSWYQQTPGQGLQFLFEYFSETQRNKGNFPGRFSGRQFSNSRSEMNVSTLELGDSALYLCASSVGPPYNEQFFGPGTRLTVL.

This clone was detected once. The J gene is TRBJ2-5, the V gene TRBV14; 8 bases align to TRBD2. V trimming: 4 bases; J trimming: 4 bases; junction bases outside the gene matches: 23. Looked up from germline, CDR1 is SGHDN and CDR2 is FVKESK. The length of the CDR3 is 20 residues. In DNA, the CDR3 is TGTGCCAGCAGCCCCCGCCGAGGAGTCGGGAGGGCCGCGGAATTAGAGACCCAGTACTTC. Protein product: CASSPRRGVGRAAELETQYF.

In DNA, the CDR3 is TGCGCCAGCAGCTTGGGGGGGACTAGTCGTCAAGAGACCCAGTACTTC. Its protein product is CASSLGGTSRQETQYF. The J gene is TRBJ2-5, the V gene TRBV5-1, with TRBD2 matching 8 bases. Germline loops: CDR1 SGHRS, CDR2 YFSETQ. The V and J ends lost 0 bases and 2 bases, in that order; junction bases with no gene match: 6. This CDR3 contains 16 residues.